This TCR beta chain was documented in a study of blood T cells in healthy people across ages. Study overall: Through template switching, about one barcoded beta molecule was captured per two T cells, as measured in model experiments.

Isolating PBMCs gave at least 6 million of these cells per sample. Then a second PCR, running about 6 to 12 cycles, was carried out with a sample-barcoded 5' primer and a J-beta primer mix. TCRdb processed the 5' RACE reads anew with MiXCR; each CDR3 protein has one entry. Of about 680,000 distinct CDR3 sequences in the sample, roughly 49% are singletons; the top ten hold approximately 32%. This CDR3 is 14 amino acids long. The J segment lost 9 bases and the V segment lost 1 base, leaving 5 bases of the junction unmatched. Per the germline V gene, CDR1 is SGHDN and CDR2 is FVKESK. There are a few counts of this clonotype. Its specificity is unknown. Study outcomes and limitations: Those diversity estimates obtained from one million T cells were thought to be underestimates.

This chain joins TRBV14 and TRBJ2-1; 8 bases are a match to TRBD2. The origin of this receptor is a woman aged 55-75 years in good health. The sample comprised blood. CDR3 DNA: TGTGCCAGCAGCCAAGTTGGGCTAGCGGGTGAGCAGTTCTTC. It specifies CASSQVGLAGEQFF.